A selection of T cell receptor beta chains follows, all from one sample in a study of cytomegalovirus exposure and HLA in healthy donors. Method: immunoSEQ multiplex PCR; TCRdb's copy keeps in-frame clones and lacks some. The table includes about 64,000 clones, about 90% detected once. Sequenced material: PBMCs. The receptors come from a woman aged 18-30 years in good health and CMV-seronegative. The CDR3 runs from the conserved cysteine through the conserved F or W. A D gene is named only where the DNA matches it firmly. Size values are once, few and many counts, or a class for expanded clones, and some rows have none.

v_gene: TRBV6-4
j_gene: TRBJ2-7
abundance: .
d_gene: .
CDR3nt: TGTGCCAGCAGTGACTCAGGACAGATACAGTACGAGCAGTACTTC
CDR3aa: CASSDSGQIQYEQYF

v_gene: TRBV6-1
j_gene: TRBJ2-7
abundance: once
d_gene: TRBD2
CDR3nt: TGTGCCAGCAGTGATGGTCCTAGCGGGAGCCACGAGCAGTACTTC
CDR3aa: CASSDGPSGSHEQYF

v_gene: TRBV6-1
j_gene: TRBJ1-2
abundance: .
d_gene: .
CDR3nt: TGTGCCAGCAGTGAACGGACAGAATATGGCTACACCTTC
CDR3aa: CASSERTEYGYTF

v_gene: TRBV11-2
j_gene: TRBJ2-5
abundance: .
d_gene: .
CDR3nt: TGTGCCAGCAGCTTACCAGGGGAAGAGACCCAGTACTTC
CDR3aa: CASSLPGEETQYF

v_gene: TRBV19
j_gene: TRBJ1-1
abundance: .
d_gene: .
CDR3nt: TGTGCCACCGCGGGTGGGCACACCGAAGCTTTCTTT
CDR3aa: CATAGGHTEAFF

v_gene: TRBV11-1
j_gene: TRBJ2-7
abundance: .
d_gene: .
CDR3nt: TGTGCCAGCAGCTCACCTTCACAGCTTAATTCCTACGAGCAGTACTTC
CDR3aa: CASSSPSQLNSYEQYF

v_gene: TRBV2
j_gene: TRBJ2-1
abundance: .
d_gene: .
CDR3nt: TGTGCCAGCAGTGATTCGGGAAGGCGCGGTGGCAATGAGCAGTTCTTC
CDR3aa: CASSDSGRRGGNEQFF

v_gene: TRBV9
j_gene: TRBJ1-2
abundance: .
d_gene: .
CDR3nt: TGTGCCAGCAGCGTAGATGGGGACTTCTATGGCTACACCTTC
CDR3aa: CASSVDGDFYGYTF

v_gene: TRBV28
j_gene: TRBJ1-1
abundance: .
d_gene: .
CDR3nt: TGTGCCAGCAGACTGCCCTTAGAAACTGAAGCTTTCTTT
CDR3aa: CASRLPLETEAFF

v_gene: TRBV5-1
j_gene: TRBJ1-2
abundance: once
d_gene: .
CDR3nt: TGCGCCAGCAGCCCCCCTGGGGGGAACTATGGCTACACCTTC
CDR3aa: CASSPPGGNYGYTF

v_gene: TRBV6-1
j_gene: TRBJ2-2
abundance: .
d_gene: TRBD2
CDR3nt: TGTGCCAGCAGTGAGCGGGGGGCTGACGGGGAGCTGTTTTTT
CDR3aa: CASSERGADGELFF

v_gene: TRBV27
j_gene: TRBJ1-5
abundance: .
d_gene: TRBD1
CDR3nt: TGTGCCAGCAGCCTGCGGGGTTGGGACAGAGGCAATCAGCCCCAGCATTTT
CDR3aa: CASSLRGWDRGNQPQHF

v_gene: TRBV28
j_gene: TRBJ1-3
abundance: .
d_gene: .
CDR3nt: TGTGCCAGCAGTTCGGGGGGGCTGCTGATTGGAAACACCATATATTTT
CDR3aa: CASSSGGLLIGNTIYF

v_gene: TRBV4-2
j_gene: TRBJ2-7
abundance: .
d_gene: .
CDR3nt: TGTGCCAGCGGTGCGGCGGACTCCTACGAGCAGTACTTC
CDR3aa: CASGAADSYEQYF

v_gene: TRBV7-3
j_gene: TRBJ2-7
abundance: .
d_gene: TRBD2
CDR3nt: TGTGCCAGCAGCCCCACCCCTGAACTAGCGGAGCCGACCTACGAGCAGTACTTC
CDR3aa: CASSPTPELAEPTYEQYF

v_gene: TRBV4-1
j_gene: TRBJ1-1
abundance: .
d_gene: .
CDR3nt: TGCGCCAGCAGCCTCGGGGAGTACACTGAAGCTTTCTTT
CDR3aa: CASSLGEYTEAFF

v_gene: TRBV7-2
j_gene: TRBJ2-7
abundance: .
d_gene: .
CDR3nt: TGTGCCAGCAGCCCCATAACGGGGAGTACCTACGAGCAGTACTTC
CDR3aa: CASSPITGSTYEQYF

v_gene: TRBV19
j_gene: TRBJ2-5
abundance: .
d_gene: TRBD1
CDR3nt: TGTGCCAGTAGTATTATGACAGGGGTCCAAGAGACCCAGTACTTC
CDR3aa: CASSIMTGVQETQYF

v_gene: TRBV6-1
j_gene: TRBJ1-5
abundance: .
d_gene: .
CDR3nt: TGTGCCAGCGGAGATGGGGGGGGCGTGCAGCCCCAGCATTTT
CDR3aa: CASGDGGGVQPQHF

v_gene: TRBV29-1
j_gene: TRBJ2-2
abundance: .
d_gene: TRBD1
CDR3nt: TGCAGCGTAGCCGAAGGACAGGGGGCGAACACCGGGGAGCTGTTTTTT
CDR3aa: CSVAEGQGANTGELFF

v_gene: TRBV7-9
j_gene: TRBJ1-1
abundance: .
d_gene: .
CDR3nt: TGTGCCAGCAGCTTGCGGGGCGCGTACACTGAAGCTTTCTTT
CDR3aa: CASSLRGAYTEAFF

v_gene: TRBV10-3
j_gene: TRBJ2-7
abundance: .
d_gene: .
CDR3nt: TGTGCCACGACTGGGAGCTCCTACGAGCAGTACTTC
CDR3aa: CATTGSSYEQYF

v_gene: TRBV6-5
j_gene: TRBJ2-7
abundance: .
d_gene: TRBD2
CDR3nt: TGTGCCAGCAGCCTCCCAGGAGCGGGGCGCTACGAGCAGTACTTC
CDR3aa: CASSLPGAGRYEQYF

v_gene: TRBV2
j_gene: TRBJ1-1
abundance: once
d_gene: .
CDR3nt: TGTGCCAGCACTCTGGGGGAGGGGGGGCCCTGGGACACTGAAGCTTTCTTT
CDR3aa: CASTLGEGGPWDTEAFF

v_gene: TRBV28
j_gene: TRBJ2-7
abundance: .
d_gene: .
CDR3nt: TGTGCCAGCAGTCCGCCCGGCTACGAGCAGTACTTC
CDR3aa: CASSPPGYEQYF

v_gene: TRBV28
j_gene: TRBJ2-7
abundance: .
d_gene: .
CDR3nt: TGTGCCAGCAGGTCCCTTGGCTCTTACGAGCAGTACTTC
CDR3aa: CASRSLGSYEQYF

v_gene: TRBV29-1
j_gene: TRBJ2-1
abundance: .
d_gene: TRBD2
CDR3nt: TGCAGCGCTTTGACTAGCGGGACCTTTAATGAGCAGTTCTTC
CDR3aa: CSALTSGTFNEQFF

v_gene: TRBV5-1
j_gene: TRBJ1-2
abundance: .
d_gene: .
CDR3nt: TGCGCCAGCAGCTTCGGGACACGGGGCTACACCTTC
CDR3aa: CASSFGTRGYTF

v_gene: TRBV6-6
j_gene: TRBJ1-3
abundance: .
d_gene: .
CDR3nt: TGTGCCAGCAGTTACTCGGGAGGGCAGGCTGGAAACACCATATATTTT
CDR3aa: CASSYSGGQAGNTIYF

v_gene: TRBV6-5
j_gene: TRBJ2-7
abundance: .
d_gene: TRBD2
CDR3nt: TGTGCCAGCAGTTACTCGCTAGCGGGACGGGACGAGCAGTACTTC
CDR3aa: CASSYSLAGRDEQYF

v_gene: TRBV5-1
j_gene: TRBJ2-3
abundance: .
d_gene: .
CDR3nt: TGCGCCAGCAGCCAATCAGCAGATACGCAGTATTTT
CDR3aa: CASSQSADTQYF

v_gene: TRBV28
j_gene: TRBJ1-4
abundance: once
d_gene: .
CDR3nt: TGTGCCAGCAGCCCCATTAACAGGTTGCTTGGGGAAAAACTGTTTTTT
CDR3aa: CASSPINRLLGEKLFF

v_gene: TRBV5-4
j_gene: TRBJ1-1
abundance: .
d_gene: .
CDR3nt: TGTGCCAGCAGCTTTGGGAGGGGAGGTGACGAAGCTTTCTTT
CDR3aa: CASSFGRGGDEAFF